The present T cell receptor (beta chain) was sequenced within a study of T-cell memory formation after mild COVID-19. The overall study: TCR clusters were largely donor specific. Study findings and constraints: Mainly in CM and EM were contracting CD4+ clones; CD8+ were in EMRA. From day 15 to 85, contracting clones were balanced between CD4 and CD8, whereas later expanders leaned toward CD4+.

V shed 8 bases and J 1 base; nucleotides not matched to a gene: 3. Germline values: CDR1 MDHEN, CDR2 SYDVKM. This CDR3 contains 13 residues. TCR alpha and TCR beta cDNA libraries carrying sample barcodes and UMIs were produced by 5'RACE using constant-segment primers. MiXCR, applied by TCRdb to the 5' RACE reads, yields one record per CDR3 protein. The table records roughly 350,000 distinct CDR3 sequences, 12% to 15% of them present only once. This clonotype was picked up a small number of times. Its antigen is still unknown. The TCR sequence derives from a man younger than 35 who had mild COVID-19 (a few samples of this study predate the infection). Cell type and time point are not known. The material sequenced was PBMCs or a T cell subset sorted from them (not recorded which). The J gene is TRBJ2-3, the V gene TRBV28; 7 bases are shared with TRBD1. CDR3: CASETGGTDTQYF. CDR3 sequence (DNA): TGTGCCAGCGAAACAGGGGGCACAGATACGCAGTATTTT.